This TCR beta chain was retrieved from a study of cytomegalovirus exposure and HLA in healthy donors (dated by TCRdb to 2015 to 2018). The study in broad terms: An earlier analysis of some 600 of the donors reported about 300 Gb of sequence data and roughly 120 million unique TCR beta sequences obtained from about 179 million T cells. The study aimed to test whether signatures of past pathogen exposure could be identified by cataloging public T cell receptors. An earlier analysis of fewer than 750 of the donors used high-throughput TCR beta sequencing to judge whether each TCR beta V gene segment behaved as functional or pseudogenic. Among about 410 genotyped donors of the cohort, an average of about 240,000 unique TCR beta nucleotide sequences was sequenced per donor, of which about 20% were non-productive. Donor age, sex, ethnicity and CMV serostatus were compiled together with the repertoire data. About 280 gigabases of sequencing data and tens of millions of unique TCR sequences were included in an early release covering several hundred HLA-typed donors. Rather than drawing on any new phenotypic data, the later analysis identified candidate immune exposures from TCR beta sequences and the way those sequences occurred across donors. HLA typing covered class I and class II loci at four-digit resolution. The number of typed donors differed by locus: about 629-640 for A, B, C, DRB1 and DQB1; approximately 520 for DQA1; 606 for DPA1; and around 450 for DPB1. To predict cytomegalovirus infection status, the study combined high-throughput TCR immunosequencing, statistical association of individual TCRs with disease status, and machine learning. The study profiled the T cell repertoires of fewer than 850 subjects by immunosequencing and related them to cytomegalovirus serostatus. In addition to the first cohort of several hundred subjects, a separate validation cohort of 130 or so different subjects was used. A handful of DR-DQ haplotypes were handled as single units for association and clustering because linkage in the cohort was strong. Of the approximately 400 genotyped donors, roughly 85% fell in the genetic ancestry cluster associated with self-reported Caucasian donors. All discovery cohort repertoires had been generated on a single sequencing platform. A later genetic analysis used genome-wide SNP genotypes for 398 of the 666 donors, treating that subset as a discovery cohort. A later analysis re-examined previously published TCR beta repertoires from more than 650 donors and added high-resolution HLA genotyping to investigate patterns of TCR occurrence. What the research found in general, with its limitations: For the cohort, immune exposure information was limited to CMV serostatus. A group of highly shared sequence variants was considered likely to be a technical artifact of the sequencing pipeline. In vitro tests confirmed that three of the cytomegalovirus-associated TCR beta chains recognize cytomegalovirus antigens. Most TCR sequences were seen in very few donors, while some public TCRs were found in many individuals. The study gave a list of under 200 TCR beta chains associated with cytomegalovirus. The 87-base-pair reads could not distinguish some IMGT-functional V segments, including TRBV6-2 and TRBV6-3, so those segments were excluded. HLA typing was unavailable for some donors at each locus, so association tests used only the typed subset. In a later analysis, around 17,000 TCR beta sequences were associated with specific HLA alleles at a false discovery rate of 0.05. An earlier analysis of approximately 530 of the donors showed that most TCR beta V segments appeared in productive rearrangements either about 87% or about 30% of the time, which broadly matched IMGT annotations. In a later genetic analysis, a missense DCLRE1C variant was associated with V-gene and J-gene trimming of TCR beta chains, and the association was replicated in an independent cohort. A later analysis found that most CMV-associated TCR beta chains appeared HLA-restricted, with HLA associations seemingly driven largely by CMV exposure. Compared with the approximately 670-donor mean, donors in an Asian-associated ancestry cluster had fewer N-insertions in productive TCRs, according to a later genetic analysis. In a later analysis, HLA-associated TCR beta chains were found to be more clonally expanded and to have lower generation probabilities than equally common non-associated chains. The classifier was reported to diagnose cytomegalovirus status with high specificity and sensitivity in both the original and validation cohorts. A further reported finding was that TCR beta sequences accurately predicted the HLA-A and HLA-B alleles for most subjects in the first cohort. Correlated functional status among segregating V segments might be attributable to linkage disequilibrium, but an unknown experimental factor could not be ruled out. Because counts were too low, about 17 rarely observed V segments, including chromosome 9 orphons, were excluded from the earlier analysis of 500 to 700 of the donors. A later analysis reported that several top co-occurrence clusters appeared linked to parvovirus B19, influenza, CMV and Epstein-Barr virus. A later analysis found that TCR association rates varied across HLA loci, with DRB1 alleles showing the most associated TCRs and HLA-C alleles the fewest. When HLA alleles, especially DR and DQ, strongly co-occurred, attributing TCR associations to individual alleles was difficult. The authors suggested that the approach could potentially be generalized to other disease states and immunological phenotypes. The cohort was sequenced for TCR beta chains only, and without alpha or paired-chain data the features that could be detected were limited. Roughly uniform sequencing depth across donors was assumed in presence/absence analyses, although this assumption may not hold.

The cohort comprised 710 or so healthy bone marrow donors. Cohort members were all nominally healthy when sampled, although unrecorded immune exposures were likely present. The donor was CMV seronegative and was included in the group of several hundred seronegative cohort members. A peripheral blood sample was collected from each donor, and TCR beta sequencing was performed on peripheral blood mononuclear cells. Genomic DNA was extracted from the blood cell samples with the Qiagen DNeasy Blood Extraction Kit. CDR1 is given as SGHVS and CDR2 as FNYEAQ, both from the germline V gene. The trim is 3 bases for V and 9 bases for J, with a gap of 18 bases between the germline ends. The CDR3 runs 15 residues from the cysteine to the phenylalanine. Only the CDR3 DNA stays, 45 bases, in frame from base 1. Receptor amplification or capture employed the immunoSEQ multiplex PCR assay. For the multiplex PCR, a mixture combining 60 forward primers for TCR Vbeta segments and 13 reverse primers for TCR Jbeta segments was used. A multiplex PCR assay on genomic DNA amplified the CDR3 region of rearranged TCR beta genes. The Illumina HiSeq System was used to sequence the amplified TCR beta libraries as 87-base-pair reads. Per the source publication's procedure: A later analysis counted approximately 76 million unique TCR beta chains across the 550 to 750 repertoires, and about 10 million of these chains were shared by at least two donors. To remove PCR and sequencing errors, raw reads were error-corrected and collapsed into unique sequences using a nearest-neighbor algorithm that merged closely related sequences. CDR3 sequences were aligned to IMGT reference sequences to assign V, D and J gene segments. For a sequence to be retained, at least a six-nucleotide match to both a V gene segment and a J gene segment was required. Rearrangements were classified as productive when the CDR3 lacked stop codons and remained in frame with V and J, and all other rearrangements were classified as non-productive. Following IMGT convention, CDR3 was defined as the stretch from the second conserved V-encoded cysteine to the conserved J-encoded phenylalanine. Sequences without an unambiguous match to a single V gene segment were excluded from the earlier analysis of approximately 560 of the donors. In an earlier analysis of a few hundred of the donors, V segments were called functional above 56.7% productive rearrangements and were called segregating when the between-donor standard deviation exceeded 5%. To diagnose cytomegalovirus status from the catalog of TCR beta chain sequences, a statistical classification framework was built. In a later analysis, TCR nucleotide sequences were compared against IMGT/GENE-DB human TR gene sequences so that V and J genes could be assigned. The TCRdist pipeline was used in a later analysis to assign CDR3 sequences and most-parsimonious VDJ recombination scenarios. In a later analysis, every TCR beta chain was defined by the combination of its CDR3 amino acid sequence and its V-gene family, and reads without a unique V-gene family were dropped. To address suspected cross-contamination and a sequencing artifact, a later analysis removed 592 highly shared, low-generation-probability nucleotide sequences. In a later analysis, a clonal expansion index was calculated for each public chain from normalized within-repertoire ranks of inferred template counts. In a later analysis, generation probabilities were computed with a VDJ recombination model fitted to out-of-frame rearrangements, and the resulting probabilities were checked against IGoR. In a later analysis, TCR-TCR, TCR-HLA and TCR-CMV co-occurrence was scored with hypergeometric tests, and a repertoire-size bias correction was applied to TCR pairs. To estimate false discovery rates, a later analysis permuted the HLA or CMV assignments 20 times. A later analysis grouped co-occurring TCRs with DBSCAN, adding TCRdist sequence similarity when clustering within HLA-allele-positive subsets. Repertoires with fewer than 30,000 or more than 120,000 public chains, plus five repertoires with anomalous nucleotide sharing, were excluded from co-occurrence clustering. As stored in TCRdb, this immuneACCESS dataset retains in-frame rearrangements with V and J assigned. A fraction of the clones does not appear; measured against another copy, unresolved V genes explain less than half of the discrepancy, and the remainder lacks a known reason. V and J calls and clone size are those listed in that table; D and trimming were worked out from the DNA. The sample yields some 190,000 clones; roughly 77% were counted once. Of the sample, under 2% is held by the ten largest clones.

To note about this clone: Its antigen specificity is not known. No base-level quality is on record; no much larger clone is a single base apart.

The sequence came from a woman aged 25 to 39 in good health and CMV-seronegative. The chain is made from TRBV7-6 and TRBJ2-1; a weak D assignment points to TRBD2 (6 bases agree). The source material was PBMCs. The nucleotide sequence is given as TGTGCCAGCAGCTTTTTCGGGGGTAGTCAGGGTGAGCAGTTCTTC. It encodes CASSFFGGSQGEQFF.